This T cell receptor beta chain is from a study of glioma-infiltrating T cells after dendritic cell vaccination. Study as a whole: Treatment, given 2003 to 2012, was autologous tumor lysate-pulsed dendritic cell vaccination. General study results and limits: Only a small number of patients had complete blood and tumor samples.

Only patients with spare fresh-frozen tumor and over two years of follow-up were included. All glioblastoma patients lacked an isocitrate dehydrogenase mutation. The CDR3 is 14 residues long. V dropped 6 bases and J dropped 10; count of bases not matched to a gene: 6. Germline V gene data show CDR1 as ENHRY and CDR2 as SYGVKD. The repertoire was sequenced with immunoSEQ multiplex PCR; TCRdb's copy has only in-frame clones and lacks some. In the table there are around 97,000 clones, roughly 76% of which are singletons. This clone has a single count. Its antigen is unknown. This receptor was obtained from a human donor with glioblastoma. The specimen was blood, collected before dendritic cell vaccination. This rearrangement joins TRBV10-3 to TRBJ1-6; 10 bases are a match to TRBD1. CDR3 amino acids: CAIRAGTGDSPLHF. CDR3 DNA: TGTGCCATCAGGGCCGGGACAGGGGACTCACCCCTCCACTTT.